Each of the 2 T cell receptor beta chains below was sequenced from the same sample in a study of vaccination effects on CD4 cells after COVID-19. Culturing for about 9 days preceded CD4+ T cell isolation. For these receptors, no antigen is known. Profiled with immunoSEQ multiplex PCR; TCRdb holds only in-frame clones, not every one. Of about 66,000 clones detected, more than 60% appear once; the ten largest clones hold roughly 25%. The specimen comprised CD4+ T cells from PBMCs cultured without peptide, sampled before COVID-19 vaccination. Receptors originate from a human donor who had a prior SARS-CoV-2 infection.

This clone was counted a few times. V and J are TRBV30 and TRBJ2-2, with D maybe TRBD2 (5 bases). The germline V and J ends were trimmed by 0 bases and 9 bases, with 11 bases remaining between them. Germline values: CDR1 GTSNPN, CDR2 SVGIG (reference sequence). There are 13 residues in the CDR3. The chain's CDR3 is CAWSVIGGRELFF. CDR3 DNA sequence: TGTGCCTGGAGTGTAATAGGAGGCAGGGAGCTGTTTTTT.

The gene calls are TRBV2 and TRBJ2-1; 14 bases align to TRBD2. The germline CDR1 and CDR2 sequences are SNHLY and FYNNEI. This CDR3 is 15 amino acids long. V shed 8 bases and J 9 bases; nucleotides not matched to a gene: 9. The CDR3 bases are TGTGCCAGCGCCCCGGGACTAGCGGGAGAAGGTGAGCAGTTCTTC. It specifies CASAPGLAGEGEQFF.